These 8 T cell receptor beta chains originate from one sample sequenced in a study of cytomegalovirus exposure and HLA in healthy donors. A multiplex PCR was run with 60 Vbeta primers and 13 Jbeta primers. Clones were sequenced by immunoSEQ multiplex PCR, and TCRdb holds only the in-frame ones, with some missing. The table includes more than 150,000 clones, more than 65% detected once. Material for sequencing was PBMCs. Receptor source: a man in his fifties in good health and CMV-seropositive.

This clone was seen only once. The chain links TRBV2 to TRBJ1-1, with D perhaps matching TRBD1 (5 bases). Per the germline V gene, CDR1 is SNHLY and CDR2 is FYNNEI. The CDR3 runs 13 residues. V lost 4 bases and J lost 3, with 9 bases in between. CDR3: CASSGVQDTEAFF. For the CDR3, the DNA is TGTGCCAGCAGTGGAGTACAGGACACTGAAGCTTTCTTT.

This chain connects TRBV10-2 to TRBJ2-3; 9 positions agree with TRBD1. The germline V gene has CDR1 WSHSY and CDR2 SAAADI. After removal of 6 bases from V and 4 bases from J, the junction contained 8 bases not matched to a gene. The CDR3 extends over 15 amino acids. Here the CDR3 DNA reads TGCGCCAGCAGGGGAGGACAGGGGAGCTCAGATACGCAGTATTTT. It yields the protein CASRGGQGSSDTQYF.

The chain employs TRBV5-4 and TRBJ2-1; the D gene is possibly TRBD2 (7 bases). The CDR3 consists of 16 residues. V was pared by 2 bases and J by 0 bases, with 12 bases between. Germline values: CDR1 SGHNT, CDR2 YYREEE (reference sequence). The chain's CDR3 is CASSLGGAGSYNEQFF. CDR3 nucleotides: TGTGCCAGCAGCTTAGGGGGGGCGGGCTCCTACAATGAGCAGTTCTTC.

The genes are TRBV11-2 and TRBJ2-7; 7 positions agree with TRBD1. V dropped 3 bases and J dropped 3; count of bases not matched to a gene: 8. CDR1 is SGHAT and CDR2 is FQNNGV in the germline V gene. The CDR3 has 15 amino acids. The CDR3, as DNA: TGTGCCAGCAGCTTCTCGACAGGGCTAATCTACGAGCAGTACTTC. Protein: CASSFSTGLIYEQYF.

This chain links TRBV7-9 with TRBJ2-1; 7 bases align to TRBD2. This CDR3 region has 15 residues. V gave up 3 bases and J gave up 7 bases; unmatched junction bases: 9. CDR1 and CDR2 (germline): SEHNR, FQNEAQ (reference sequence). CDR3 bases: TGTGCCAGCAGCTTCCCCTGGGGGGGAAGTAATGAGCAGTTCTTC. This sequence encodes CASSFPWGGSNEQFF.

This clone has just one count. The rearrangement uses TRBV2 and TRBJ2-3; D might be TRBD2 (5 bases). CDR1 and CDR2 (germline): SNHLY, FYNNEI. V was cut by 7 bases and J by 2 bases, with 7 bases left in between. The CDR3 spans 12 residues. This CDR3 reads CASTGDTDTQYF. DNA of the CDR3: TGTGCCAGCACCGGGGACACAGATACGCAGTATTTT. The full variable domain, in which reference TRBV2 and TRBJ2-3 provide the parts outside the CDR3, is EPEVTQTPSHQVTQMGQEVILRCVPISNHLYFYWYRQILGQKVEFLVSFYNNEISEKSEIFDDQFSVERPDGSNFTLKIRSTKLEDSAMYFCASTGDTDTQYFGPGTRLTVL.

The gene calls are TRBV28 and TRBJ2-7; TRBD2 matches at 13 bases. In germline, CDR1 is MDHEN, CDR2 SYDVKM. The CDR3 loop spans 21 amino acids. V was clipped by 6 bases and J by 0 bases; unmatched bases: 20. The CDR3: CASSPGLGTSGTSRDSYEQYF. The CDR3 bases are TGTGCCAGCAGCCCGGGGTTAGGGACTAGCGGGACTAGTAGGGACTCCTACGAGCAGTACTTC. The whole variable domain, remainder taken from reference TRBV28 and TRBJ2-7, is DVKVTQSSRYLVKRTGEKVFLECVQDMDHENMFWYRQDPGLGLRLIYFSYDVKMKEKGDIPEGYSVSREKKERFSLILESASTNQTSMYLCASSPGLGTSGTSRDSYEQYFGPGTRLTVT.

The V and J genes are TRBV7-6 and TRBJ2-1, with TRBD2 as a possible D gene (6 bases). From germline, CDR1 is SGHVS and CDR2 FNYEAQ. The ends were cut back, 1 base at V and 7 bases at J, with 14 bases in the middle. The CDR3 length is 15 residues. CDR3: CASSLEASGRNEQFF. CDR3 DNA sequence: TGTGCCAGCAGCTTAGAGGCATCGGGGAGGAATGAGCAGTTCTTC. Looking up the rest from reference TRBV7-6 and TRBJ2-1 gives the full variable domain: GAGVSQSPRYKVTKRGQDVALRCDPISGHVSLYWYRQALGQGPEFLTYFNYEAQQDKSGLPNDRFSAERPEGSISTLTIQRTEQRDSAMYRCASSLEASGRNEQFFGPGTRLTVL.